Reported below is one T cell receptor (beta chain). Its antigen is not known. The CDR3 has 15 amino acids. CDR1 is MNHNS, CDR2 SASEGT, per germline. The data stem from a study of T cells expressing NK-cell markers. Whole-study findings and limits: In a few donors, dominant clonotypes made up roughly 25-60.1% of CD3+CD56-NKG2C+ cells.

TCRdb derives one entry per CDR3 protein from the 5' RACE reads, leaving out DNA. This sample's clone table lists almost 450,000 distinct CDR3 sequences. The J gene is TRBJ2-1, the V gene TRBV6-1; with no DNA, the TCRdb D assignment of TRBD1 cannot be verified. This clonotype originated in a woman aged 18-69 years in good health. The sequenced material came from blood T cells: a sorted CD56 or NKG2C T cell subset, CD4+ or CD8+ T cells, or bulk PBMC T cells (not recorded which). The CDR3 reads CASSARDRRDNEQFF.